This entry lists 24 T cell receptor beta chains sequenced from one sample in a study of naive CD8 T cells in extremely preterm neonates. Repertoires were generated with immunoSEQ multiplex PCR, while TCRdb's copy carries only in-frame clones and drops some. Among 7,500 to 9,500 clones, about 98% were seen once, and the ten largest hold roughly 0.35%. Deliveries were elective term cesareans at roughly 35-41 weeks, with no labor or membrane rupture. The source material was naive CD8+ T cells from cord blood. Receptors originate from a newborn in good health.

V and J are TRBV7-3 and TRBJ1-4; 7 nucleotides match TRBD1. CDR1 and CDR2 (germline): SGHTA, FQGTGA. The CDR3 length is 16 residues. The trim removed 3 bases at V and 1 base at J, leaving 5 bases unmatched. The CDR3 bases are TGTGCCAGCAGCTTCGAACCAGGGGGAACTAATGAAAAACTGTTTTTT. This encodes CASSFEPGGTNEKLFF.

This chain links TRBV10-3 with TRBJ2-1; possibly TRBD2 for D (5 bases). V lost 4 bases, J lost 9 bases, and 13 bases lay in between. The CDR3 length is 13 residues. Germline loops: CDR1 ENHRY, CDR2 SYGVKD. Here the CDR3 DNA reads TGTGCCATCAGTGTGGGCATAGAGGGTGAGCAGTTCTTC. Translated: CAISVGIEGEQFF.

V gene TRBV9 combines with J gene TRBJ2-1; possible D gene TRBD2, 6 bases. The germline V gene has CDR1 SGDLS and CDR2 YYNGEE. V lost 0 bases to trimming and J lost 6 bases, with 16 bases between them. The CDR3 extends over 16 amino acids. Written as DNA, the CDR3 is TGTGCCAGCAGCGTAGGTGAGGGAGGACTATTCAATGAGCAGTTCTTC. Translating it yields CASSVGEGGLFNEQFF.

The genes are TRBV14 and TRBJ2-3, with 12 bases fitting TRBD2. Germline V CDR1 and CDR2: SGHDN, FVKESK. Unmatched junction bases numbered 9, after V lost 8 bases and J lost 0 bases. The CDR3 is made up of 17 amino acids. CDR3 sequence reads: CASSLAGGATSTDTQYF. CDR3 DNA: TGTGCCAGCTCACTAGCGGGGGGCGCAACAAGCACAGATACGCAGTATTTT.

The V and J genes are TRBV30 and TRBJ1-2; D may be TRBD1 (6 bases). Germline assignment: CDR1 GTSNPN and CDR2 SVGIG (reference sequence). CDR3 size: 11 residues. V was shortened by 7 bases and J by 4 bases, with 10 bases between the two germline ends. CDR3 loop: CASSDSYGYTF. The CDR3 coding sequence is TGTGCCTCTTCGGACAGCTATGGCTACACCTTC.

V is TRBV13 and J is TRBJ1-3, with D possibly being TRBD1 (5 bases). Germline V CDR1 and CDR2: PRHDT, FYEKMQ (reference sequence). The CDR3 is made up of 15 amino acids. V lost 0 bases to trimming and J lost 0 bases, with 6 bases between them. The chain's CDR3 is CASSLGGHSGNTIYF. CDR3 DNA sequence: TGTGCCAGCAGCTTAGGCGGACACTCTGGAAACACCATATATTTT.

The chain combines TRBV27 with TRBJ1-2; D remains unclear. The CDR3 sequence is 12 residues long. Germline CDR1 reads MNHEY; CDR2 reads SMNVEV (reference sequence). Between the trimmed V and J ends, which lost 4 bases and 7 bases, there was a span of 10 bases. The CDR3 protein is CASSSPTGGYTF. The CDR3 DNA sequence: TGTGCCAGCAGTTCCCCGACGGGTGGCTACACCTTC.

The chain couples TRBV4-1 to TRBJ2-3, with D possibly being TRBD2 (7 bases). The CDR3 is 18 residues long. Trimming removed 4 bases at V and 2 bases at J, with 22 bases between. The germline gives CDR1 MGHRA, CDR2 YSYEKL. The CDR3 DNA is TGCGCCAGCAGCCCCTCCTACAAGGGGGGGGGCGACACAGATACGCAGTATTTT. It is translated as CASSPSYKGGGDTDTQYF.

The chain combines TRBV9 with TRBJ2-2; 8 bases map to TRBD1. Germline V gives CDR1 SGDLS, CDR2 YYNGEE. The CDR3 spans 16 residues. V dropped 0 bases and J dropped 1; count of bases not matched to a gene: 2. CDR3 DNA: TGTGCCAGCAGCGTAGCTGGGACAGGGAACACCGGGGAGCTGTTTTTT. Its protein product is CASSVAGTGNTGELFF. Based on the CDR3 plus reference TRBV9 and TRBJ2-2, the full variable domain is DSGVTQTPKHLITATGQRVTLRCSPRSGDLSVYWYQQSLDQGLQFLIQYYNGEERAKGNILERFSAQQFPDLHSELNLSSLELGDSALYFCASSVAGTGNTGELFFGEGSRLTVL.

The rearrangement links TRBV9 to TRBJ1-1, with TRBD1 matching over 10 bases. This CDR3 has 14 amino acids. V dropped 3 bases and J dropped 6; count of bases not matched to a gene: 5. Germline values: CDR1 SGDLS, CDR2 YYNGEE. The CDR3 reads CASSGQGASAEAFF. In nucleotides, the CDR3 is TGTGCCAGCAGCGGACAGGGGGCGAGCGCTGAAGCTTTCTTT.

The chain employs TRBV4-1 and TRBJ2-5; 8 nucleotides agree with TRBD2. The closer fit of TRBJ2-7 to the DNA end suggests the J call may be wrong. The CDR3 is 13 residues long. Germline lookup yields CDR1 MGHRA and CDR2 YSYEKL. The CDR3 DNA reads TGCGCCAGCAGCTTCGGGGGGGCGAACGAGCAGTACTTC. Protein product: CASSFGGANEQYF.

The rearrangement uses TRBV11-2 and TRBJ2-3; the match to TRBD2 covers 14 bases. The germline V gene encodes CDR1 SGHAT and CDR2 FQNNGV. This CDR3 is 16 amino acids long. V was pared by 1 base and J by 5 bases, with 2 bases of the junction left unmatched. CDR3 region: CASSLGTSGGIDTQYF. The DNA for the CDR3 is TGTGCCAGCAGCTTAGGGACTAGCGGGGGGATAGATACGCAGTATTTT.

The CDR3 nucleotides are TGCAGCGTTGATGGTAGGGAGGCTAACTATGGCTACACCTTC. Protein: CSVDGREANYGYTF. V gene TRBV29-1 combines with J gene TRBJ1-2; D gene ambiguous. The CDR3 runs 14 residues. CDR1 and CDR2 (germline): SQVTM, ANQGSEA. V was shortened by 3 bases and J by 0 bases, with 11 bases between the two germline ends.

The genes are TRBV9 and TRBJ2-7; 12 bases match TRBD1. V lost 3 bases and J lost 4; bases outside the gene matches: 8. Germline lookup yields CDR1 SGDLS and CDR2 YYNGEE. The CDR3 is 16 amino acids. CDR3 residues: CASSAAGTGGAYEQYF. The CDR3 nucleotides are TGTGCCAGCAGCGCGGCCGGGACAGGGGGCGCGTACGAGCAGTACTTC.

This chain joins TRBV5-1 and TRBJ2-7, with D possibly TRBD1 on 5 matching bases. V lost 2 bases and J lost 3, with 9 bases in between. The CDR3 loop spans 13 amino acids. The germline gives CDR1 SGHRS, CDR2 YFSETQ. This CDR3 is CASSLSTDYEQYF. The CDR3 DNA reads TGCGCCAGCAGCTTATCGACAGACTACGAGCAGTACTTC.

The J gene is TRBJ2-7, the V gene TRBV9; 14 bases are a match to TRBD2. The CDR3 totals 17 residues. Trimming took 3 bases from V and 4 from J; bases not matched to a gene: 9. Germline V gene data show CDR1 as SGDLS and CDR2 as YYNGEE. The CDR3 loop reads CASSAGLAGAGPYEQYF. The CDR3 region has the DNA TGTGCCAGCAGCGCGGGACTAGCGGGGGCCGGACCTTACGAGCAGTACTTC.

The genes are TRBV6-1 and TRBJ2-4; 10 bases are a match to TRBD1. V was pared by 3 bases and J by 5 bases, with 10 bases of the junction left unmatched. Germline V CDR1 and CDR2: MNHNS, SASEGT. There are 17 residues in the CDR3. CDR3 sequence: CASSDYLLGTGENIQYF. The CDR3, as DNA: TGTGCCAGCAGTGATTATTTGCTGGGGACAGGGGAAAACATTCAGTACTTC.

The CDR3 is CAWKEDPYGYTF. The CDR3 DNA reads as TGTGCCTGGAAGGAGGATCCCTATGGCTACACCTTC. This chain joins TRBV30 and TRBJ1-2; D not resolved. CDR1 and CDR2 from the germline V gene are GTSNPN and SVGIG (reference sequence). Trimming pared 4 bases from V and 4 bases from J, leaving 10 bases between. The CDR3 runs 12 residues.

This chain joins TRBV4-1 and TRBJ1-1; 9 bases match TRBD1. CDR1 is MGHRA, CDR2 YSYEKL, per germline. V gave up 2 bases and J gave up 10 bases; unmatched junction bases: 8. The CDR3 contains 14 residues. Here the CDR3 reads CASSQRPGTGRAFF. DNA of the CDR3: TGCGCCAGCAGCCAACGTCCCGGGACAGGGCGAGCTTTCTTT.

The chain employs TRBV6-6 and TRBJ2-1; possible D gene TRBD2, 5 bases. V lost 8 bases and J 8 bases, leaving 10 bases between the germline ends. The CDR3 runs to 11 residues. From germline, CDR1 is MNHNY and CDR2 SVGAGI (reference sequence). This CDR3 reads CASERKDEQFF. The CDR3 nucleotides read TGTGCCAGCGAGCGGAAGGATGAGCAGTTCTTC.

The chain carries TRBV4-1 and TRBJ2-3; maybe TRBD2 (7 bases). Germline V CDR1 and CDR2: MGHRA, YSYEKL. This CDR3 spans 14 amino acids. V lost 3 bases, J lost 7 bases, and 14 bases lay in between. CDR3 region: CASSHRGAVNTQYF. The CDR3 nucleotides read TGCGCCAGCAGCCACCGGGGGGCGGTAAATACGCAGTATTTT.

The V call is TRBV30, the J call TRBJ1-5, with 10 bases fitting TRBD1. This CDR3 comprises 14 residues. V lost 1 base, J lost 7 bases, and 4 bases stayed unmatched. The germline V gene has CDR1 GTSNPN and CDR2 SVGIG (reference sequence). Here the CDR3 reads CAWSGGQGGQPQHF. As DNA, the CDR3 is TGTGCCTGGAGTGGAGGACAGGGGGGGCAGCCCCAGCATTTT.

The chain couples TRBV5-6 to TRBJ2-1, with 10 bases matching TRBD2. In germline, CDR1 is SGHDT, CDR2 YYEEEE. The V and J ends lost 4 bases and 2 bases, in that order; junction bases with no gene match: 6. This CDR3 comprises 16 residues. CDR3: CASSLGLAETYNEQFF. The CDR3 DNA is TGTGCCAGCAGCCTCGGACTAGCGGAAACCTACAATGAGCAGTTCTTC. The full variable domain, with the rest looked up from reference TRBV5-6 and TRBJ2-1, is DAGVTQSPTHLIKTRGQQVTLRCSPKSGHDTVSWYQQALGQGPQFIFQYYEEEERQRGNFPDRFSGHQFPNYSSELNVNALLLGDSALYLCASSLGLAETYNEQFFGPGTRLTVL.

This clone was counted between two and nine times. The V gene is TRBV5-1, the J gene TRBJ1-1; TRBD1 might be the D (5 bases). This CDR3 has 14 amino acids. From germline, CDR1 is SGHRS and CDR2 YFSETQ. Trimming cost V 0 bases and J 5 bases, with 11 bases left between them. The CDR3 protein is CASSLDRSGTEAFF. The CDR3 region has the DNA TGCGCCAGCAGCTTGGACAGGTCAGGGACTGAAGCTTTCTTT. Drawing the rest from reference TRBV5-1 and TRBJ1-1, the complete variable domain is KAGVTQTPRYLIKTRGQQVTLSCSPISGHRSVSWYQQTPGQGLQFLFEYFSETQRNKGNFPGRFSGRQFSNSRSEMNVSTLELGDSALYLCASSLDRSGTEAFFGQGTRLTVV.